These 22 T cell receptor beta chains were sequenced from one sample in a study of blood T cells in healthy people across ages. Combining a sample-barcoded 5' primer with a J-beta primer mix, a second PCR ran for about 7 to 11 cycles. MiXCR, applied by TCRdb to the 5' RACE reads, yields one record per CDR3 protein. The sample shows around 1,500,000 distinct CDR3 sequences, 42% of them seen only once. Input material: blood. Source of these receptors: a woman in her late teens or twenties in good health.

CDR3 sequence (DNA): TGCAGCGTTTCCGGGACAAGCGTCTACACCTTC. The encoded protein is CSVSGTSVYTF. The genes are TRBV29-1 and TRBJ1-2; D might be TRBD1 (6 bases). CDR1 is SQVTM and CDR2 is ANQGSEA in the germline V gene. The V end lost 5 bases, the J end lost 10 bases, and 14 bases lay between the germline ends. The CDR3 covers 11 residues.

Only a few counts were recorded for this clonotype. The rearrangement joins TRBV3-1 to TRBJ2-4, with D possibly being TRBD2 (5 bases). Trimming cost V 4 bases and J 2 bases, with 15 bases left between them. The CDR3 is 16 residues long. Germline-derived CDR1 and CDR2 are LGHDT and YNNKEL (reference sequence). The CDR3 is CASSLRASGTKNIQYF. CDR3 DNA sequence: TGTGCCAGCAGCCTACGGGCCTCCGGGACCAAAAACATTCAGTACTTC.

The chain uses TRBV20-1 and TRBJ2-3; 8 bases line up with TRBD2. After removal of 2 bases from V and 1 base from J, the junction contained 2 bases not matched to a gene. In germline, CDR1 is DFQATT, CDR2 SNEGSKA (reference sequence). This CDR3 is 14 amino acids long. The chain's CDR3 is CSARPGGGTDTQYF. The CDR3 bases are TGCAGTGCTAGACCGGGAGGGGGCACAGATACGCAGTATTTT.

This chain uses TRBV7-6 with TRBJ2-3, with TRBD2 matching over 13 bases. With V trimmed by 5 bases and J by 2 bases, 7 bases remained unmatched. The CDR3 extends over 17 amino acids. Germline V gene sequence: CDR1 SGHVS, CDR2 FNYEAQ. The chain's CDR3 is CASSVGTSGVITDTQYF. For the CDR3, the DNA is TGTGCCAGCAGCGTAGGGACTAGCGGGGTGATCACAGATACGCAGTATTTT.

This clonotype has a handful of counts. The chain recombines TRBV9 with TRBJ1-2; no clear D gene. Per the germline V gene, CDR1 is SGDLS and CDR2 is YYNGEE. The CDR3 is 15 amino acids. V lost 4 bases and J lost 0, with 13 bases in between. The CDR3 DNA reads TGTGCCAGCAGCCCTCGACACCAAGCTAACTATGGCTACACCTTC. Encoded protein: CASSPRHQANYGYTF.

The chain links TRBV5-6 to TRBJ1-5, with D possibly being TRBD1 (5 bases). Germline V gene lookup returns CDR1 SGHDT and CDR2 YYEEEE. Deletions cut 4 bases from V and 0 bases from J, with 14 bases between. The CDR3 has 16 residues. This CDR3 is CASSLRDYYSNQPQHF. The CDR3 nucleotides are TGTGCCAGCAGCCTGAGGGACTACTATAGCAATCAGCCCCAGCATTTT.

Concerning this clonotype: A much larger clone sits a single nucleotide away, making a read error possible. The chain recombines TRBV12-3 or TRBV12-4 with TRBJ2-5; D remains unclear. The CDR3 covers 14 residues. In nucleotides, the CDR3 is TGTACCAGCAGTCCCCCGTGGATCGGAGAGACCCAGTACTTC. Encoded protein: CTSSPPWIGETQYF.

This clonotype has just a few counts. The chain couples TRBV12-3 or TRBV12-4 to TRBJ1-1, with a possible D match to TRBD1 (5 bases). Trimming pared 7 bases from V and 3 bases from J, leaving 12 bases between. There are 13 residues in the CDR3. CDR3 bases: TGTGCCAGCACCACCAGGGTTTACACTGAAGCTTTCTTT. Its protein is CASTTRVYTEAFF.

This clonotype was counted ten times or more. CDR3: CASSDTGNNEQFF. Written as DNA, the CDR3 is TGTGCCAGCAGTGATACCGGAAACAATGAGCAGTTCTTC. The rearrangement joins TRBV6-4 to TRBJ2-1; D is unresolved. CDR1 and CDR2 from the germline V gene are MRHNA and SNTAGT. This CDR3 has 13 amino acids. V was trimmed by 3 bases and J by 5 bases, leaving 8 bases between them.

The sample holds a few counts of this clonotype. The chain recombines TRBV29-1 with TRBJ2-1; D is unclear. V lost 1 base, J lost 6 bases, and 10 bases lay in between. This CDR3 has 13 amino acids. Germline CDR1 reads SQVTM; CDR2 reads ANQGSEA. This CDR3 is CSVEGRTANEQFF. As DNA, the CDR3 is TGCAGCGTTGAAGGCAGAACGGCCAATGAGCAGTTCTTC.

V usage is TRBV24-1 and J usage is TRBJ1-5; D gene uncertain. Deletions cut 4 bases from V and 2 bases from J, with 8 bases between. The CDR3 is made up of 14 amino acids. Germline V CDR1 and CDR2: KGHDR, SFDVKD. The DNA of the CDR3 is TGTGCCACCAGTGAGGCCGGGGGCAATCAGCCCCAGCATTTT. Its protein is CATSEAGGNQPQHF.

This clonotype was seen more than once but under ten times. This sequence joins TRBV12-3 or TRBV12-4 and TRBJ2-3, with D unresolved. Trimming took 7 bases from V and 5 from J, leaving 16 bases between them. This CDR3 spans 14 amino acids. Written as DNA, the CDR3 is TGTGCCAGCACCTATCGGGCTAACGGAGATACGCAGTATTTT. The encoded protein is CASTYRANGDTQYF.

This clonotype was counted between two and nine times. V gene TRBV28 combines with J gene TRBJ2-1; TRBD1 matches 11 bases. The CDR3 is 15 amino acids. Per the germline V gene, CDR1 is MDHEN and CDR2 is SYDVKM. After removal of 2 bases from V and 6 bases from J, the junction contained 3 bases not matched to a gene. CDR3 nucleotide sequence: TGTGCCAGCAGTTTAGGGACAGGGGGGTCCAATGAGCAGTTCTTC. This translates into CASSLGTGGSNEQFF. Full variable domain (rest looked up from reference TRBV28 and TRBJ2-1): DVKVTQSSRYLVKRTGEKVFLECVQDMDHENMFWYRQDPGLGLRLIYFSYDVKMKEKGDIPEGYSVSREKKERFSLILESASTNQTSMYLCASSLGTGGSNEQFFGPGTRLTVL.

This clonotype was found a few times. The chain recombines TRBV7-7 with TRBJ2-5, with 12 bases aligning to TRBD2. V gave up 4 bases and J gave up 3 bases; unmatched junction bases: 3. In germline, CDR1 is SSHAT, CDR2 FNYEAQ (reference sequence). The CDR3 covers 15 residues. DNA of the CDR3: TGTGCCAGCAGCTGGACTAGCGGGGCCAAAGAGACCCAGTACTTC. Its translation is CASSWTSGAKETQYF.

V usage is TRBV20-1 and J usage is TRBJ2-7; D gene unclear. V lost 0 bases, J lost 0 bases, and 9 bases lay in between. The V gene's germline CDR1 is DFQATT and CDR2 SNEGSKA (reference sequence). The CDR3 consists of 14 residues. The CDR3 sequence is CSARDTASSYEQYF. In DNA form, the CDR3 reads TGCAGTGCTAGAGATACTGCCAGCTCCTACGAGCAGTACTTC.

This clonotype has only a few counts. The rearrangement uses TRBV9 and TRBJ2-7; a weak D match, TRBD2 (6 bases). V was cut by 4 bases and J by 2 bases, with 16 bases left in between. CDR1 is SGDLS and CDR2 is YYNGEE in the germline V gene. The CDR3 spans 15 residues. CDR3 in DNA: TGTGCCAGCAGCTTGAGCCGGGACTCAGCCTACGAGCAGTACTTC. This gives the protein CASSLSRDSAYEQYF.

This clonotype was seen more than once but under ten times. The gene calls are TRBV10-3 and TRBJ2-5, with D uncertain. CDR3 size: 14 residues. CDR1 and CDR2 (germline): ENHRY, SYGVKD. V dropped 6 bases and J dropped 2 bases, with 13 bases sitting between them. The CDR3 protein is CAISDLLGQETQYF. The CDR3 DNA reads TGTGCCATCAGCGACCTCCTAGGACAAGAGACCCAGTACTTC.

This clonotype was found a few times. The V call is TRBV11-1, the J call TRBJ2-7; TRBD2 might be the D (5 bases). Germline V CDR1 and CDR2: SGHAT, FQDESV (reference sequence). The CDR3 runs to 12 residues. With 8 bases removed from V and 0 bases from J, the gap between germline ends came to 8 bases. CDR3 amino acids: CASAGASYEQYF. CDR3 sequence (DNA): TGTGCCAGCGCGGGTGCCTCCTACGAGCAGTACTTC.

The CDR3 coding sequence is TGTGCCAGCACCCCAATACAGGGCAATGAGCAGTACTTC. Translating gives CASTPIQGNEQYF. V and J are TRBV9 and TRBJ2-5, with D possibly TRBD1 on 6 matching bases. CDR3 length: 13 amino acids. Between the trimmed V and J ends, which lost 6 bases and 11 bases, there was a span of 20 bases. Germline V gene lookup returns CDR1 SGDLS and CDR2 YYNGEE.

Only one count was recorded for this clonotype. The rearrangement links TRBV29-1 to TRBJ1-1; no firm D call. The germline V gene has CDR1 SQVTM and CDR2 ANQGSEA. V lost 0 bases to trimming and J lost 12 bases, with 8 bases between them. The CDR3 totals 10 residues. The CDR3 nucleotides read TGCAGCGTTGAAGAGGGTAGGCCTTTCTTT. Its protein is CSVEEGRPFF.

J is TRBJ2-1 and V is TRBV2, with D tentatively TRBD1 or TRBD2 (5 bases each). CDR1 is SNHLY and CDR2 is FYNNEI in the germline V gene. This CDR3 contains 17 residues. The V end was cut by 3 bases, the J end by 7 bases, with 22 bases between. The CDR3 sequence is CASSDSPGTTQANEQFF. CDR3 nucleotides: TGTGCCAGCAGTGATTCCCCCGGGACGACCCAGGCAAATGAGCAGTTCTTC.

This clonotype was seen a handful of times. CDR3 loop: CSAREGEAGNEQFF. CDR3 nucleotide sequence: TGCAGTGCTAGAGAGGGGGAGGCAGGGAATGAGCAGTTCTTC. V gene TRBV20-1 combines with J gene TRBJ2-1, with TRBD2 as a possible D gene (6 bases). CDR3 length: 14 residues. With 0 bases removed from V and 7 bases from J, the gap between germline ends came to 13 bases. The germline gives CDR1 DFQATT, CDR2 SNEGSKA (reference sequence).